This T cell receptor beta chain was captured by sequencing in a study of identical twins. Each CDR3 protein is one row after TCRdb ran MiXCR on the 5' RACE reads. The repertoire holds 460,000 or so distinct CDR3 sequences, with 12% to 15% as singletons. The germline CDR1 and CDR2 sequences are MDHEN and SYDVKM. V lost 1 base, J lost 3 bases, and 10 bases lay in between. This CDR3 comprises 15 residues. With no exceptions, donors were healthy Caucasians. This clonotype has more than one count but fewer than ten. The same data also went into a second study, on yellow fever vaccine responses in identical twins.

The chain recombines TRBV28 with TRBJ2-1, with unresolved D. The sequenced sample was CD4+ T cells sorted from blood. This TCR came from a woman aged 18 to 35 in good health. CDR3 region: CASSLSQLGYNEQFF. Written as DNA, the CDR3 is TGTGCCAGCAGTTTATCCCAGCTTGGCTACAATGAGCAGTTCTTC. Filled out from reference TRBV28 and TRBJ2-1, the complete variable domain reads DVKVTQSSRYLVKRTGEKVFLECVQDMDHENMFWYRQDPGLGLRLIYFSYDVKMKEKGDIPEGYSVSREKKERFSLILESASTNQTSMYLCASSLSQLGYNEQFFGPGTRLTVL.